This record concerns one T cell receptor beta chain sequence. Its specificity is not known. This record comes from a study of CXCR3-negative and CXCR3-positive naive CD8 T cells. The CDR3 runs 16 residues. Germline loops: CDR1 MNHEY, CDR2 SMNVEV (reference sequence). Using triplicate sorts, about 270,000 cells were collected each time from every CD8+ T cell subset. UMI-labeled 5' RACE yielded the TRB cDNA libraries. TCRdb reprocessed the 5' RACE reads and keeps a single row for each CDR3 protein, giving no DNA. The repertoire shows about 89,000 distinct CDR3 sequences; the top ten hold about 1%. General observations from the study: CD5 surface expression was similar among naive subsets, and TCR strength was estimated by inference from TRB CDR3 properties. Memory cells diverged, while naive CXCR3-positive and CXCR3-negative cells had similar TRBV-TRBJ usage. Similarly elevated diversity marked both naive subsets, with memory CD8+ cells showing far lower diversity. Compared with CXCR3-negative naive cells, CXCR3-positive naive cells showed more hydrophobic TRB CDR3s.

The sequencing input was naive CXCR3+ CD8+ T cells from blood. As for subset: CD45RO-CCR7+CD27+CD95- naive CD8+ T cells expressing CXCR3 (TNR3+). The receptor was isolated from a human donor in good health. Some clones in this sample may be carry-over from other donors' samples. The gene calls are TRBV27 and TRBJ2-2; TCRdb's assignment of TRBD2 cannot be checked, as there is no DNA. The CDR3: CASKRRTSGETGELFF.